These T cell receptor beta chains were read from a single sample in a study of blood T cells in healthy people across ages. TCRdb re-analysed the 5' RACE reads in MiXCR, keeping a single row per CDR3 protein. The table shows more than 900,000 distinct CDR3 sequences, with about 23% occurring only once. These sequences were also reported in another study, on T cells of mothers and their children.

The sample taken for sequencing was blood. These TCRs come from a girl aged 2 to 9 in good health. The CDR3 runs from the conserved cysteine through the conserved F or W. The order of the fields is clone size, J gene, D gene, V gene, CDR3 DNA, CDR3 protein. D genes are given only for firm matches. Where a row states a size, it is once, few, many or the class of an expanded clone; other rows omit it.

clone_size: -; j_call: TRBJ2-7; d_call: -; v_call: TRBV27; cdr3_nt: TGTGCCAGCAGTTTCCTATCCTACCCAGGTCGAGTAAATTATAAGTTGGGGCTCTACGAGCAGTACTTC; cdr3_aa: CASSFLSYPGRVNYKLGLYEQYF
clone_size: few; j_call: TRBJ2-3; d_call: -; v_call: TRBV6-5; cdr3_nt: TGTGCCAGCAGTTACAAGGCGAGTCCGCAAGCCCACACAGATACGCAGTATTTT; cdr3_aa: CASSYKASPQAHTDTQYF
clone_size: many; j_call: TRBJ2-3; d_call: TRBD1; v_call: TRBV20-1; cdr3_nt: TGCAGTGCTGTCCGCGGACAGGGCTTAACAGATACGCAGTATTTT; cdr3_aa: CSAVRGQGLTDTQYF
clone_size: -; j_call: TRBJ2-5; d_call: -; v_call: TRBV10-3; cdr3_nt: TGTGCCATCAGTGAGTCGGAGGGGACCCAGTACTTC; cdr3_aa: CAISESEGTQYF
clone_size: -; j_call: TRBJ1-1; d_call: TRBD1; v_call: TRBV29-1; cdr3_nt: TGCAGCGTTGAAGATCTTACGGCCCTGGGCAGGGGGCCCGGAACGGAAGCTTTCTTT; cdr3_aa: CSVEDLTALGRGPGTEAFF
clone_size: few; j_call: TRBJ2-4; d_call: TRBD1; v_call: TRBV29-1; cdr3_nt: TGCAGCGCCCGGACAGGGGAAAACATTCAGTACTTC; cdr3_aa: CSARTGENIQYF
clone_size: -; j_call: TRBJ2-7; d_call: TRBD1; v_call: TRBV7-9; cdr3_nt: TGTGCCAGCGGGGACAGAAGCTCCTACGAGCAGTACTTC; cdr3_aa: CASGDRSSYEQYF
clone_size: few; j_call: TRBJ2-2; d_call: -; v_call: TRBV29-1; cdr3_nt: TGCAGCGTTGTATCGGGGGGCCTTGACACCGGGGAGCTGTTTTTT; cdr3_aa: CSVVSGGLDTGELFF
clone_size: few; j_call: TRBJ2-4; d_call: -; v_call: TRBV14; cdr3_nt: TGTGCCAGCAGCCAGGAAAGATCGGTATGGGCCAAAAACATTCAGTACTTC; cdr3_aa: CASSQERSVWAKNIQYF
clone_size: -; j_call: TRBJ2-7; d_call: TRBD2; v_call: TRBV7-2; cdr3_nt: TGTGCCAGCAGCACCCGTAGCGGGGGGGCTGGGGAGCAGTACTTC; cdr3_aa: CASSTRSGGAGEQYF
clone_size: -; j_call: TRBJ1-5; d_call: -; v_call: TRBV28; cdr3_nt: TGTGCCAGCAGTTTAAATCAGGGGAGCAATCAGCCCCAGCATTTT; cdr3_aa: CASSLNQGSNQPQHF
clone_size: -; j_call: TRBJ2-1; d_call: TRBD1; v_call: TRBV20-1; cdr3_nt: TGCAGTGCTAGCCGACAGGGGCCCCGTTTGTACTTC; cdr3_aa: CSASRQGPRLYF
clone_size: -; j_call: TRBJ1-2; d_call: -; v_call: TRBV7-9; cdr3_nt: TGTGCCAGCAGCGAGGAAAAAAACTATGGCTACACCTTC; cdr3_aa: CASSEEKNYGYTF
clone_size: -; j_call: TRBJ2-7; d_call: TRBD1; v_call: TRBV3-1; cdr3_nt: TGTGCCAGCACCCGGGACAGCACCTACGAGCAGTACTTC; cdr3_aa: CASTRDSTYEQYF
clone_size: -; j_call: TRBJ2-7; d_call: -; v_call: TRBV12-3/TRBV12-4; cdr3_nt: TGCGCCAGCAGTTCAGGGTCTTCCACACAATACGAGCAGTACTTC; cdr3_aa: CASSSGSSTQYEQYF
clone_size: few; j_call: TRBJ2-7; d_call: -; v_call: TRBV14; cdr3_nt: TGTGCCAGCAGCCCCTGGGGGGATTCCTACGAGCAGTACTTC; cdr3_aa: CASSPWGDSYEQYF
clone_size: -; j_call: TRBJ2-1; d_call: TRBD2; v_call: TRBV13; cdr3_nt: TGTGCCAGCAGCTCTAGACAGGGGGCTAGCGGGAGGGCCTCCTACAATGAGCAGTTCTTC; cdr3_aa: CASSSRQGASGRASYNEQFF
clone_size: -; j_call: TRBJ2-3; d_call: -; v_call: TRBV5-1; cdr3_nt: TGCGCCAGCAATGTCGGACCTAGCACAGATACGCAGTATTTT; cdr3_aa: CASNVGPSTDTQYF
clone_size: -; j_call: TRBJ2-1; d_call: -; v_call: TRBV7-3; cdr3_nt: TGTGCCAGCAGCAGCGTGGGGGGCGCCTACAATGAGCAGTTCTTC; cdr3_aa: CASSSVGGAYNEQFF
clone_size: -; j_call: TRBJ1-1; d_call: -; v_call: TRBV29-1; cdr3_nt: TGCAGCGTTTTTCCCCAGGATGGAACTGAAGCTTTCTTT; cdr3_aa: CSVFPQDGTEAFF
clone_size: -; j_call: TRBJ2-2; d_call: -; v_call: TRBV9; cdr3_nt: TGTGCCAGCCATCAGGTCAACACCGGGGAGCTGTTTTTT; cdr3_aa: CASHQVNTGELFF
clone_size: few; j_call: TRBJ2-3; d_call: TRBD2; v_call: TRBV24-1; cdr3_nt: TGTGCCACCAGTGAACTACTAGCGGGGGACACAGATACGCAGTATTTT; cdr3_aa: CATSELLAGDTDTQYF
clone_size: -; j_call: TRBJ1-2; d_call: -; v_call: TRBV7-9; cdr3_nt: TGTGCCAGCAGCCCCCAGAGGTCGGCTGGCTACACCTTC; cdr3_aa: CASSPQRSAGYTF
clone_size: -; j_call: TRBJ2-3; d_call: -; v_call: TRBV15; cdr3_nt: TGTGCCACCAGCAGGGGAGCGAGTACTAGCACAGATACGCAGTATTTT; cdr3_aa: CATSRGASTSTDTQYF
clone_size: -; j_call: TRBJ1-1; d_call: TRBD1; v_call: TRBV4-1; cdr3_nt: TGCGCCAGCAGCCAAAGGGACAGGGGGCCCGAAGCTTTCTTT; cdr3_aa: CASSQRDRGPEAFF
clone_size: few; j_call: TRBJ2-1; d_call: TRBD1; v_call: TRBV24-1; cdr3_nt: TGTGCCACCAGTGACAAACTTACAGGGGGGTGGTACAATGAGCAGTTCTTC; cdr3_aa: CATSDKLTGGWYNEQFF
clone_size: once; j_call: TRBJ2-1; d_call: TRBD2; v_call: TRBV7-6; cdr3_nt: TGTGCCAGCAGCTCCGGACTAGCGGGGGCTACATCCAATGAGCAGTTCTTC; cdr3_aa: CASSSGLAGATSNEQFF
clone_size: -; j_call: TRBJ2-2; d_call: TRBD2; v_call: TRBV5-1; cdr3_nt: TGCGCCAGCAGCTTGGCCGCGGGAGAGATCGGGGAGCTGTTTTTT; cdr3_aa: CASSLAAGEIGELFF
clone_size: few; j_call: TRBJ2-3; d_call: -; v_call: TRBV29-1; cdr3_nt: TGCAGCGTTGAGACTGCGGAGGGGAGGAATACGCAGTATTTT; cdr3_aa: CSVETAEGRNTQYF
clone_size: few; j_call: TRBJ2-5; d_call: -; v_call: TRBV5-1; cdr3_nt: TGCGCCAGCAGATCGCTCCTTCAAGGACGGGATCTTACCCAGTACTTC; cdr3_aa: CASRSLLQGRDLTQYF
clone_size: -; j_call: TRBJ1-4; d_call: -; v_call: TRBV4-1; cdr3_nt: TGCGCCAGCAGCCAAGTGACTGGCGAAAAACTGTTTTTT; cdr3_aa: CASSQVTGEKLFF
clone_size: -; j_call: TRBJ2-4; d_call: -; v_call: TRBV29-1; cdr3_nt: TGCAGCGTTGAAGATTGGGCAGAAAACATTCAGTACTTC; cdr3_aa: CSVEDWAENIQYF
clone_size: many; j_call: TRBJ2-7; d_call: -; v_call: TRBV20-1; cdr3_nt: TGCAGTGCTAGAGGGAACGAGCAGTACTTC; cdr3_aa: CSARGNEQYF
clone_size: few; j_call: TRBJ1-1; d_call: -; v_call: TRBV2; cdr3_nt: TGTGCCAGCAGTTCCTTTGGCTGGGCTGAAGCTTTCTTT; cdr3_aa: CASSSFGWAEAFF
clone_size: few; j_call: TRBJ2-7; d_call: -; v_call: TRBV28; cdr3_nt: TGTGCCAGCGGCCTAAACGGATACGAGCAGTACTTC; cdr3_aa: CASGLNGYEQYF
clone_size: -; j_call: TRBJ1-2; d_call: -; v_call: TRBV29-1; cdr3_nt: TGCAGCGTTGAAGTCCTCTCGCAGGGCTGGGGCTACACCTTC; cdr3_aa: CSVEVLSQGWGYTF
clone_size: few; j_call: TRBJ1-2; d_call: TRBD1; v_call: TRBV6-2/TRBV6-3; cdr3_nt: TGTGCCACGGGGCTACAGGGGAACTATGGCTACACCTTC; cdr3_aa: CATGLQGNYGYTF
clone_size: -; j_call: TRBJ2-5; d_call: -; v_call: TRBV7-9; cdr3_nt: TGTGCCAGCACCATGGTGGCTTCAGGGACCCAGTACTTC; cdr3_aa: CASTMVASGTQYF
clone_size: -; j_call: TRBJ2-7; d_call: TRBD1; v_call: TRBV4-1; cdr3_nt: TGCGCCAGCTCCCCGGGACAGGGGACCCTATTCCTTTACGAGCAGTACTTC; cdr3_aa: CASSPGQGTLFLYEQYF
clone_size: -; j_call: TRBJ1-1; d_call: -; v_call: TRBV19; cdr3_nt: TGTGCCAGTAGTATACGACCCGGGGGGAGGACTGTAGCTTTCTTT; cdr3_aa: CASSIRPGGRTVAFF
clone_size: -; j_call: TRBJ1-2; d_call: -; v_call: TRBV6-6; cdr3_nt: TGTGCCAGCAGCCAATTTCAGAGTGACAACTATGGCTACACCTTC; cdr3_aa: CASSQFQSDNYGYTF
clone_size: few; j_call: TRBJ2-1; d_call: -; v_call: TRBV24-1; cdr3_nt: TGTGCCACCTCCAGGGGGGAATTCGAGCAGTTCTTC; cdr3_aa: CATSRGEFEQFF
clone_size: many; j_call: TRBJ2-7; d_call: TRBD1; v_call: TRBV20-1; cdr3_nt: TGCAGTGCTAACCAGGGGGCTGGCTACGAGCAGTACTTC; cdr3_aa: CSANQGAGYEQYF
clone_size: few; j_call: TRBJ2-1; d_call: -; v_call: TRBV7-9; cdr3_nt: TGTGCCAGCAGCTCAGGACTGATCAATGAGCAGTTCTTC; cdr3_aa: CASSSGLINEQFF
clone_size: few; j_call: TRBJ2-5; d_call: -; v_call: TRBV20-1; cdr3_nt: TGCAGGGCTACGGGTACAGGGCAGGAGTTCTTC; cdr3_aa: CRATGTGQEFF